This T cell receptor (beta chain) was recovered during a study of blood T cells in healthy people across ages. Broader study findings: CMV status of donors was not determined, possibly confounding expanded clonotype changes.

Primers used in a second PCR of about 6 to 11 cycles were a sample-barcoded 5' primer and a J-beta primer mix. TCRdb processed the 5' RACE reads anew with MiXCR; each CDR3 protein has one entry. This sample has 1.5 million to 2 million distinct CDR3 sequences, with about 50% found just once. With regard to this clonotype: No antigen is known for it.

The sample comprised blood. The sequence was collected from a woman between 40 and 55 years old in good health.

In DNA, the CDR3 is TGTGCCATCAGTGAGTCGACGGGACAGGGGAATGAGCAGTTCTTC. Encoded protein: CAISESTGQGNEQFF. The genes are TRBV10-3 and TRBJ2-1, with 10 bases matching TRBD1. The CDR3 runs to 15 residues. CDR1 and CDR2 (germline): ENHRY, SYGVKD. The trim removed 0 bases at V and 7 bases at J, leaving 3 bases unmatched.